This T cell receptor (beta chain) was obtained from a study of blood T cell repertoires in COVID-19. Study in general: Spain, Italy and the United States supplied samples that represented acute and convalescent COVID-19.

V dropped 4 bases and J dropped 5; count of bases not matched to a gene: 9. Looked up from germline, CDR1 is MNHNY and CDR2 is SVGAGI (reference sequence). The CDR3 length is 16 residues. A single count supports this clone. Original analysis: Using reference gene primer amplification, nucleated cell counts were estimated. Using immunoSEQ multiplex PCR, the repertoire was profiled, and TCRdb retains in-frame clones only, with some absent. That table furnishes V, J and clone size, whereas the DNA furnished D and trimming. The sample has 65,000 to 90,000 clones, around 69% seen once. The clonotype originates from a man between 65 and 85 years old with active or convalescent COVID-19. V usage is TRBV6-6 and J usage is TRBJ1-4; 8 bases align to TRBD1. The sample comprised peripheral blood. This CDR3 reads CASSSSARQGNEKLFF. The CDR3 DNA reads TGTGCCAGCAGTTCATCGGCCCGACAGGGGAATGAAAAACTGTTTTTT.